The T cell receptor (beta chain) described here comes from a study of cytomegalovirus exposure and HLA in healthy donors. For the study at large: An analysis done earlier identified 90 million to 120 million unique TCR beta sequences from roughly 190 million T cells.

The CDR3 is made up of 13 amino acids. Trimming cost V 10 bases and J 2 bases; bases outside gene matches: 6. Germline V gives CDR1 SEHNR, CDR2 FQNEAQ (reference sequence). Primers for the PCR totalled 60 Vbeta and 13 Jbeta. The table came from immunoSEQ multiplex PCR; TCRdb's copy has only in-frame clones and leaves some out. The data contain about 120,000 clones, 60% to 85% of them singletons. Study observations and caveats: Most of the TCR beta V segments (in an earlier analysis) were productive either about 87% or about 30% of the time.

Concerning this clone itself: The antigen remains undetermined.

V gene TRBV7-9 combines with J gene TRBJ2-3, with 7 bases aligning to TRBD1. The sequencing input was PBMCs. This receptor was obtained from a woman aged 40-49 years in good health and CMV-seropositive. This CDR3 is CAINRGATDTQYF. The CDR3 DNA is TGTGCCATTAACAGGGGCGCCACAGATACGCAGTATTTT.